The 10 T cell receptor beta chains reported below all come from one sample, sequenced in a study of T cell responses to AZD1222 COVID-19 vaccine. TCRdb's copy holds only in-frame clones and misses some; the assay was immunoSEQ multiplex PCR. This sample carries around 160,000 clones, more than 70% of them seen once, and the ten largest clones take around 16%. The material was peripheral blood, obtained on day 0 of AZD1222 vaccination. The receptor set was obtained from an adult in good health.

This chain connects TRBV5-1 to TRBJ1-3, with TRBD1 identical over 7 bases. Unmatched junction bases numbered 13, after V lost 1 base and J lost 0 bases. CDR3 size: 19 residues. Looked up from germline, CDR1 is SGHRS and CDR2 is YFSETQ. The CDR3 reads CASSLRRQGVGDSGNTIYF. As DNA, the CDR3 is TGCGCCAGCAGCTTGCGGAGACAGGGAGTCGGGGACTCTGGAAACACCATATATTTT.

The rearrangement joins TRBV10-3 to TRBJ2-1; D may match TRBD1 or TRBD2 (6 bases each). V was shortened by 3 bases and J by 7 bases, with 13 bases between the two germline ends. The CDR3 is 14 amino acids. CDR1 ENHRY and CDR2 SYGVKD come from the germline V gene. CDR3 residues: CAISDRGARNEQFF. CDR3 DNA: TGTGCCATCAGTGATAGGGGGGCGAGGAATGAGCAGTTCTTC.

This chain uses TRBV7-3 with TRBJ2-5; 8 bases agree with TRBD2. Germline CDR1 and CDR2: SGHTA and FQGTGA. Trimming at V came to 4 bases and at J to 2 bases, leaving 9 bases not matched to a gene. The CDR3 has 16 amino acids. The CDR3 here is CASSSSVGGGQETQYF. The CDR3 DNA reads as TGTGCCAGCAGCTCCTCGGTCGGCGGGGGGCAAGAGACCCAGTACTTC.

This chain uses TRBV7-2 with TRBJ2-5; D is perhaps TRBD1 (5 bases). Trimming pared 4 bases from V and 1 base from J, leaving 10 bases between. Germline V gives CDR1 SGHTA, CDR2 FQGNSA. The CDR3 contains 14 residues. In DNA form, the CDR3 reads TGTGCCAGCAGCTCATTCGACAGCCAAGAGACCCAGTACTTC. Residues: CASSSFDSQETQYF.

CDR3 in amino acids: CASSGISGYTDTQYF. DNA of the CDR3: TGTGCCAGCAGCGGGATTAGCGGTTACACAGATACGCAGTATTTT. V and J are TRBV9 and TRBJ2-3; TRBD2 is a possible D gene (6 bases). Germline CDR1 reads SGDLS; CDR2 reads YYNGEE. V dropped 3 bases and J dropped 2 bases, with 13 bases sitting between them. The CDR3 is 15 residues long.

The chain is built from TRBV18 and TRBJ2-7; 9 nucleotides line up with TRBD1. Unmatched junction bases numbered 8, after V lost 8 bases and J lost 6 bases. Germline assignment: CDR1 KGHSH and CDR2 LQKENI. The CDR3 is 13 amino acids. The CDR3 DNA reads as TGTGCCAGCGCCCGGGACAGGGCCTCCGAGCAGTACTTC. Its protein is CASARDRASEQYF.

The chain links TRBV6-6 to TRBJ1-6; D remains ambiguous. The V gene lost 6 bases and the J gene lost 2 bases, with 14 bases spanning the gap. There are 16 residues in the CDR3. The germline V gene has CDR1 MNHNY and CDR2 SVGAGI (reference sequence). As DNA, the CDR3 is TGTGCCAGCAGGCCCGAATTACCCACCTATAATTCACCCCTCCACTTT. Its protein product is CASRPELPTYNSPLHF.

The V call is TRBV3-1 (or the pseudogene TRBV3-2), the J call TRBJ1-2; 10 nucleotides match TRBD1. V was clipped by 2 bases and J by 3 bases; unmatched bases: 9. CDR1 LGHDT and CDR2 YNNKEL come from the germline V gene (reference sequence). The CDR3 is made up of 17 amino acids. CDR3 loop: CASSQTGTGAVDYGYTF. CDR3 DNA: TGTGCCAGCAGCCAAACTGGGACAGGGGCCGTAGACTATGGCTACACCTTC.

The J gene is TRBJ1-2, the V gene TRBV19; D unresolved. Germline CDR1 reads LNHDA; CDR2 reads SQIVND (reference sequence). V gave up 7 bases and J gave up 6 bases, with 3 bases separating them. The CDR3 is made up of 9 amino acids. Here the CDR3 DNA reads TGTGCCAGTATGAATGGCTACACCTTC. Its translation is CASMNGYTF.

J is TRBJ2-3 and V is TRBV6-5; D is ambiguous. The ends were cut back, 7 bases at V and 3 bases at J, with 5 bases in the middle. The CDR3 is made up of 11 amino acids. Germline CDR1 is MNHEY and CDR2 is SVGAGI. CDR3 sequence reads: CASTLTDTQYF. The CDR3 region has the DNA TGTGCCAGCACCCTGACAGATACGCAGTATTTT.